A single sample is the source of the 19 T cell receptor beta chains below, sequenced in a study of blood T cell repertoires in COVID-19. The repertoire was sequenced with immunoSEQ multiplex PCR; TCRdb's copy has only in-frame clones and lacks some. The data show about 390,000 clones, about 90% seen once. Sequencing input: peripheral blood. The source is a woman aged 60-70 years with COVID-19, enrolled during active disease.

This chain links TRBV6-5 with TRBJ1-5, with D maybe TRBD1 (5 bases). Germline V gene data show CDR1 as MNHEY and CDR2 as SVGAGI. This CDR3 has 14 amino acids. V was trimmed by 2 bases and J by 0 bases, leaving 5 bases between them. The CDR3 loop is CASSYQGSNQPQHF. The DNA for the CDR3 is TGTGCCAGCAGTTACCAGGGTAGCAATCAGCCCCAGCATTTT.

The J gene is TRBJ1-4, the V gene TRBV18; the D gene is possibly TRBD1 (5 bases). Between the trimmed V and J ends, which lost 3 bases and 2 bases, there was a span of 10 bases. The CDR3 is 15 residues long. Germline CDR1 and CDR2: KGHSH and LQKENI. For the CDR3, the DNA is TGTGCCAGCTCACCGGGACTGGGGACTAATGAAAAACTGTTTTTT. Translation: CASSPGLGTNEKLFF.

The V and J genes are TRBV6-5 and TRBJ1-3; the D is unclear. V lost 6 bases and J lost 0, with 9 bases in between. The CDR3 has 14 residues. Per the germline V gene, CDR1 is MNHEY and CDR2 is SVGAGI. The CDR3 DNA is TGTGCCAGCAGGATTGTGAGCTCTGGAAACACCATATATTTT. Translated, it gives CASRIVSSGNTIYF.

The gene calls are TRBV15 and TRBJ2-3, with TRBD2 identical over 8 bases. The CDR3 length is 15 residues. V lost 1 base, J lost 4 bases, and 4 bases stayed unmatched. The germline V gene has CDR1 LNHNV and CDR2 YYDKDF (reference sequence). The chain's CDR3 is CATSRGGGTPDTQYF. For the CDR3, the DNA is TGTGCCACCAGCAGAGGCGGGGGGACGCCAGATACGCAGTATTTT. Full variable domain (rest looked up from reference TRBV15 and TRBJ2-3): DAMVIQNPRYQVTQFGKPVTLSCSQTLNHNVMYWYQQKSSQAPKLLFHYYDKDFNNEADTPDNFQSRRPNTSFCFLDIRSPGLGDTAMYLCATSRGGGTPDTQYFGPGTRLTVL.

This clone was detected only once. This sequence joins TRBV19 and TRBJ1-6; D is uncertain. CDR1 and CDR2 from the germline V gene are LNHDA and SQIVND (reference sequence). Trimming removed 6 bases at V and 6 bases at J, with 9 bases between. The CDR3 runs 13 residues. CDR3 nucleotides: TGTGCCAGTAGGAACGCGATTAATTCACCCCTCCACTTT. It encodes CASRNAINSPLHF.

The chain combines TRBV5-6 with TRBJ2-1; D might be TRBD2 (7 bases). Germline values: CDR1 SGHDT, CDR2 YYEEEE. V was cut by 1 base and J by 9 bases, with 11 bases left in between. The CDR3 length is 13 residues. CDR3 loop: CASSLRGGGEQFF. The CDR3 DNA follows: TGTGCCAGCAGCTTGCGGGGAGGGGGTGAGCAGTTCTTC.

This chain connects TRBV7-9 to TRBJ2-3, with 8 bases matching TRBD2. V was pared by 3 bases and J by 2 bases, with 7 bases of the junction left unmatched. Germline CDR1 is SEHNR and CDR2 is FQNEAQ (reference sequence). This CDR3 spans 16 amino acids. The CDR3 loop is CASSFLRGAVTDTQYF. CDR3 nucleotides: TGTGCCAGCAGCTTCTTGCGGGGGGCCGTCACAGATACGCAGTATTTT.

This rearrangement joins TRBV28 to TRBJ1-1; maybe TRBD1 (5 bases). This CDR3 region has 14 residues. The ends were cut back, 5 bases at V and 6 bases at J, with 16 bases in the middle. Looked up from germline, CDR1 is MDHEN and CDR2 is SYDVKM. The CDR3 loop is CASSPPGRVAEAFF. CDR3 nucleotides: TGTGCCAGCAGTCCCCCCGGCAGGGTAGCTGAAGCTTTCTTT.

This clone was seen a single time. The rearrangement uses TRBV5-4 and TRBJ2-5, with 9 bases fitting TRBD2. The CDR3 totals 15 residues. Germline V gene lookup returns CDR1 SGHNT and CDR2 YYREEE (reference sequence). With 2 bases clipped from V and 4 bases from J, the junction kept 6 bases outside the gene matches. The chain's CDR3 is CASSFQAGGGETQYF. The CDR3, as DNA: TGTGCCAGCAGCTTTCAAGCGGGGGGAGGAGAGACCCAGTACTTC.

J is TRBJ2-1 and V is TRBV5-4, with 10 nucleotides matching TRBD1. V trimming: 3 bases; J trimming: 8 bases; junction bases outside the gene matches: 14. Germline CDR1 SGHNT, CDR2 YYREEE (reference sequence). The CDR3 extends over 17 amino acids. The CDR3 protein is CASSSHKGQGFGDEQFF. Written as DNA, the CDR3 is TGTGCCAGCAGCTCGCATAAGGGACAGGGGTTCGGAGATGAGCAGTTCTTC. The whole variable domain, filled in from reference TRBV5-4 and TRBJ2-1, reads ETGVTQSPTHLIKTRGQQVTLRCSSQSGHNTVSWYQQALGQGPQFIFQYYREEENGRGNFPPRFSGLQFPNYSSELNVNALELDDSALYLCASSSHKGQGFGDEQFFGPGTRLTVL.

This clone was found a few times. The V gene is TRBV24-1, the J gene TRBJ1-5, with D possibly TRBD1 on 5 matching bases. The CDR3 spans 17 residues. Trimming took off 5 bases at V and 4 bases at J, with 20 bases between the two ends. Germline V gene sequence: CDR1 KGHDR, CDR2 SFDVKD. Here the CDR3 reads CATSGAVEVGGNQPQHF. CDR3 DNA sequence: TGTGCCACCAGTGGAGCGGTAGAGGTGGGGGGGAATCAGCCCCAGCATTTT.

The chain carries TRBV21-1 and TRBJ2-2; whether TRBD1, the table's D call, matches the DNA was not checked. TRBV21-1 is shown as a pseudogene. The CDR3 extends over 18 amino acids. The CDR3 sequence: CASSKSIRQGANTGELFF. CDR3 nucleotides: TGTGCCAGCAGCAAATCGATCCGACAGGGCGCGAACACCGGGGAGCTGTTTTTT.

Details on this clone: Other DNA sequences of this sample code for an identical CDR3. V and J are TRBV4-2 and TRBJ2-7; TRBD2 aligns across 7 bases. Germline loops: CDR1 LGHNA, CDR2 YNFKEQ. V dropped 1 base and J dropped 3; count of bases not matched to a gene: 3. This CDR3 is 14 amino acids long. CDR3 sequence: CASSQGGRGYEQYF. Here the CDR3 DNA reads TGTGCCAGCAGCCAAGGAGGGAGGGGCTACGAGCAGTACTTC.

The table lists this clone with a few counts. V and J are TRBV19 and TRBJ2-7, with D maybe TRBD1 (6 bases). The length of the CDR3 is 13 residues. CDR1 is LNHDA, CDR2 SQIVND, per germline (reference sequence). The V end lost 1 base, the J end lost 6 bases, and 10 bases lay between the germline ends. The DNA for the CDR3 is TGTGCCAGTAGTATAGTCGGCAGGGGCGAGCAGTACTTC. The encoded protein is CASSIVGRGEQYF.

V is TRBV18 and J is TRBJ1-6; D remains unclear. Germline V lookup: CDR1 KGHSH, CDR2 LQKENI. Trimming took 3 bases from V and 11 from J, leaving 11 bases between them. The CDR3 has 13 amino acids. CDR3 DNA sequence: TGTGCCAGCTCACCGACTAGGGAGCCACCCCTCCACTTT. Its protein is CASSPTREPPLHF. Using reference TRBV18 and TRBJ1-6 for the parts outside the CDR3, the full variable domain is NAGVMQNPRHLVRRRGQEARLRCSPMKGHSHVYWYRQLPEEGLKFMVYLQKENIIDESGMPKERFSAEFPKEGPSILRIQQVVRGDSAAYFCASSPTREPPLHFGNGTRLTVT.

This chain's CDR3 is CASRSDRDRVFEQYF. DNA of the CDR3: TGTGCCAGCAGGTCTGACCGGGACAGGGTGTTCGAGCAGTACTTC. This chain joins TRBV6-5 and TRBJ2-7; TRBD1 aligns across 9 bases. With 6 bases clipped from V and 6 bases from J, the junction kept 12 bases outside the gene matches. The CDR3 sequence is 15 residues long. Germline CDR1 MNHEY, CDR2 SVGAGI.

This chain joins TRBV3-1 (or the pseudogene TRBV3-2) and TRBJ1-2; D is unclear. The V end was cut by 4 bases, the J end by 1 base, with 13 bases between. Germline values: CDR1 LGHDT, CDR2 YNNKEL (reference sequence). The length of the CDR3 is 15 residues. The CDR3 nucleotides read TGTGCCAGCAGCCTCTTTGGCGGCAGTAACTATGGCTACACCTTC. Translation gives CASSLFGGSNYGYTF.

This chain joins TRBV3-1 (or the pseudogene TRBV3-2) and TRBJ2-2, with TRBD1 identical over 7 bases. The CDR3 covers 15 residues. Trimming removed 1 base from V and 5 bases from J; junction bases left unmatched: 4. From germline, CDR1 is LGHDT and CDR2 YNNKEL (reference sequence). The chain's CDR3 is CASSQVKGQTGELFF. Here the CDR3 DNA reads TGTGCCAGCAGCCAAGTAAAGGGACAGACCGGGGAGCTGTTTTTT.

The V gene is TRBV19, the J gene TRBJ2-1, with a weak D call TRBD2 (5 bases). Germline CDR1 is LNHDA and CDR2 is SQIVND (reference sequence). Trimming removed 5 bases at V and 0 bases at J, with 11 bases between. The CDR3 is made up of 15 amino acids. The CDR3, as DNA: TGTGCCAGTAGTCTTATAGGGAGCTCCTACAATGAGCAGTTCTTC. Translated, it gives CASSLIGSSYNEQFF.